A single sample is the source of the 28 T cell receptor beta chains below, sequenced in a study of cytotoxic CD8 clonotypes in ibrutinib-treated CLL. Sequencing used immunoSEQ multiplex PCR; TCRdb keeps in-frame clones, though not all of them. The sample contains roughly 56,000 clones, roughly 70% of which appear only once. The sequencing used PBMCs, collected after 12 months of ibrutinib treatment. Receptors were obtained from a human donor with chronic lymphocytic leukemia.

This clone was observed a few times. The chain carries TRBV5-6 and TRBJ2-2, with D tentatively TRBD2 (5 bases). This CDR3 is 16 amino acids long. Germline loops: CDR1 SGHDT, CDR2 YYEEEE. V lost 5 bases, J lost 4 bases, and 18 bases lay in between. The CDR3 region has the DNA TGTGCCAGCAGTCGCGCCGGGATCTTGGGCACCGGGGAGCTGTTTTTT. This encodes CASSRAGILGTGELFF.

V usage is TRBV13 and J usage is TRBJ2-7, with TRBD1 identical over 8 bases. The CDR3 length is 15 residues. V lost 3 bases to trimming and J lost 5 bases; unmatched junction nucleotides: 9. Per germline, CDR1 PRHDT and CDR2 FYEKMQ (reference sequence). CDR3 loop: CASSLAPDRGHEQYF. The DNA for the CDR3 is TGTGCCAGCAGCTTGGCCCCCGACAGGGGCCACGAGCAGTACTTC.

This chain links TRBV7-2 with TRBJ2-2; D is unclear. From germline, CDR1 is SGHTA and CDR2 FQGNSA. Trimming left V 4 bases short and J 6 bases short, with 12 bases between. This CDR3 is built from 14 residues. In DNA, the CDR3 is TGTGCCAGCAGCTGGTCCTGGGTCCCCGGGGAGCTGTTTTTT. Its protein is CASSWSWVPGELFF.

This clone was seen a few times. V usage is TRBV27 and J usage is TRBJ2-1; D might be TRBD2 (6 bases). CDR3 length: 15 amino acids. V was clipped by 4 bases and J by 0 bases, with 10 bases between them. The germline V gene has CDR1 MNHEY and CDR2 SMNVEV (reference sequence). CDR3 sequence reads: CASSSYGSSYNEQFF. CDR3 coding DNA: TGTGCCAGCAGTTCTTACGGGAGCTCCTACAATGAGCAGTTCTTC.

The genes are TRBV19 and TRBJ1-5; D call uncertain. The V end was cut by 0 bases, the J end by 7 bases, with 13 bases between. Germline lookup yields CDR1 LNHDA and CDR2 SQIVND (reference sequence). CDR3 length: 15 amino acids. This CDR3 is CASSIDPRRGQPQHF. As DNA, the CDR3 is TGTGCCAGTAGTATAGATCCTCGTAGAGGCCAGCCCCAGCATTTT.

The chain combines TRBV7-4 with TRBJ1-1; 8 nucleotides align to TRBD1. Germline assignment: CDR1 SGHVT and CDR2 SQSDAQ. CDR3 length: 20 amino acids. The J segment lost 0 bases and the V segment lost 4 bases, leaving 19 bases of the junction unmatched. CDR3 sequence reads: CASSSSRDRPKRGMNTEAFF. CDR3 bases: TGTGCCAGCAGCTCATCCCGGGACAGGCCTAAAAGGGGCATGAACACTGAAGCTTTCTTT.

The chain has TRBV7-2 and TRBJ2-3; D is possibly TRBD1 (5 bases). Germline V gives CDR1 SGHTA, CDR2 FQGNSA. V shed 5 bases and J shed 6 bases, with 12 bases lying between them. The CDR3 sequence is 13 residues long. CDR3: CASSNRIWDTQYF. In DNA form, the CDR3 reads TGTGCCAGCAGCAACAGGATTTGGGATACGCAGTATTTT.

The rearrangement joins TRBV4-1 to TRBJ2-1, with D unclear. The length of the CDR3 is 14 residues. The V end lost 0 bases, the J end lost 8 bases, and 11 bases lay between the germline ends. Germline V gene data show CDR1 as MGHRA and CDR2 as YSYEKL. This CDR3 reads CASSQERNRDEQFF. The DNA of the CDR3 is TGCGCCAGCAGCCAAGAACGAAATCGGGATGAGCAGTTCTTC.

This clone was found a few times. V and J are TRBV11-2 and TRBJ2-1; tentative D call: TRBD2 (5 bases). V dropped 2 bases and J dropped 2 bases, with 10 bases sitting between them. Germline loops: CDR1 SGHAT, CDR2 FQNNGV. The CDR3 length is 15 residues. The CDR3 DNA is TGTGCCAGCAGCTTAAGGACGACTACCTACAATGAGCAGTTCTTC. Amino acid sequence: CASSLRTTTYNEQFF.

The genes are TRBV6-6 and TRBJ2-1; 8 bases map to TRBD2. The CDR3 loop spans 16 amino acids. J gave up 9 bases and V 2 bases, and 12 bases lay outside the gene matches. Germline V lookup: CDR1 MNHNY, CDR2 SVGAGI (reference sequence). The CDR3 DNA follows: TGTGCCAGCAGTTACGGGAGTACTAGCGGACAGACTGAGCAGTTCTTC. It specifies CASSYGSTSGQTEQFF.

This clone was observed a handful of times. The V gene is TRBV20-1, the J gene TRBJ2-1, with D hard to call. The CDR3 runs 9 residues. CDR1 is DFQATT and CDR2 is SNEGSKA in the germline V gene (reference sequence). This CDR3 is CRADNEQFF. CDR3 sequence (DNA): TGCAGGGCCGACAATGAGCAGTTCTTC.

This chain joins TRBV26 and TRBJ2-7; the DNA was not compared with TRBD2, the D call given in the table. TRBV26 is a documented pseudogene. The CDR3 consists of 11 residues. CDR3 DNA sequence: TGTGCCAGCAGTTCCCGTCGGGAGCAGTACTTC. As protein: CASSSRREQYF.

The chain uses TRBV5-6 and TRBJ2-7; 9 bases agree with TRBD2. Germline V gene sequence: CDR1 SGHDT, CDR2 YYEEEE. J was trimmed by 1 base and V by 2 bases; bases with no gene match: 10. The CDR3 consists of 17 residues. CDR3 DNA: TGTGCCAGCAGCTTTATGGCGGGAGGGCCTACGTCCTACGAGCAGTACTTC. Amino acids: CASSFMAGGPTSYEQYF. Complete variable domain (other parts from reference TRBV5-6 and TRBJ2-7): DAGVTQSPTHLIKTRGQQVTLRCSPKSGHDTVSWYQQALGQGPQFIFQYYEEEERQRGNFPDRFSGHQFPNYSSELNVNALLLGDSALYLCASSFMAGGPTSYEQYFGPGTRLTVT.

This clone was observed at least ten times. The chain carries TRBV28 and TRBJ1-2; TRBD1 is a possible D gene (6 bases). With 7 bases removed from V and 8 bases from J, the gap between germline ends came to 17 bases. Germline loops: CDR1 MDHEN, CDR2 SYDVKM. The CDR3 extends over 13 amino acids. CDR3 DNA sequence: TGTGCCAGCAAACCGGGGGCGCGAACAGGCTACACCTTC. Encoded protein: CASKPGARTGYTF.

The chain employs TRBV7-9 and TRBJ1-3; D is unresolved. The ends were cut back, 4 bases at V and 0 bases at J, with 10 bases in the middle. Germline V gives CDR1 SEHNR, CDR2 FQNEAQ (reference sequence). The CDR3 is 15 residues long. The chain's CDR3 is CASSSELISGNTIYF. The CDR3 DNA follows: TGTGCCAGCAGCTCCGAGCTTATCTCTGGAAACACCATATATTTT.

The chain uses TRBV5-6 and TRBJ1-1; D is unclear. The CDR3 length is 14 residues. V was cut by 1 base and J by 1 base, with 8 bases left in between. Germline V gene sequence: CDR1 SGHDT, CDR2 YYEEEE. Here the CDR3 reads CASSLPLGNTEAFF. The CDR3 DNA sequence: TGTGCCAGCAGCTTGCCCCTCGGGAACACTGAAGCTTTCTTT.

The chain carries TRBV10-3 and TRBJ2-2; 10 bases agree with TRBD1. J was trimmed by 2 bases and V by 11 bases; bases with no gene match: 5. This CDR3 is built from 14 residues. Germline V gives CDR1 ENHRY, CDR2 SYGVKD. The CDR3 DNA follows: TGTGCCCTTGGACAGGGGGGAAACACCGGGGAGCTGTTTTTT. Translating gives CALGQGGNTGELFF.

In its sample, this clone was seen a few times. CDR3 nucleotides: TGTGCCAGCAGCTTAGCGGGGACTAGCGGATACAATGAGCAGTTCTTC. Amino acid sequence: CASSLAGTSGYNEQFF. The chain links TRBV7-6 to TRBJ2-1, with 11 bases that match TRBD2. CDR1 and CDR2 (germline): SGHVS, FNYEAQ. The CDR3 is 16 residues long. V gave up 0 bases and J gave up 4 bases; unmatched junction bases: 2.

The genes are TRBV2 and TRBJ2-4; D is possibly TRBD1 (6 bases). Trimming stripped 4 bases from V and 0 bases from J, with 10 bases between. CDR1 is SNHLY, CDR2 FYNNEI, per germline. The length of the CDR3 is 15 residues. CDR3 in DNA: TGTGCCAGCAGTGGGACAGTCCTAGCCAAAAACATTCAGTACTTC. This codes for CASSGTVLAKNIQYF.

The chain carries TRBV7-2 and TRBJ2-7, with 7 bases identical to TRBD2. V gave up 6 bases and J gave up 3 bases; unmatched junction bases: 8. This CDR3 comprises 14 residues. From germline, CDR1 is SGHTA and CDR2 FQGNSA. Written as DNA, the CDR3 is TGTGCCAGCAGTTTGTCTAGCGGAAACTACGAGCAGTACTTC. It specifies CASSLSSGNYEQYF. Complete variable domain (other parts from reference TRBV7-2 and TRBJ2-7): GAGVSQSPSNKVTEKGKDVELRCDPISGHTALYWYRQSLGQGLEFLIYFQGNSAPDKSGLPSDRFSAERTGGSVSTLTIQRTQQEDSAVYLCASSLSSGNYEQYFGPGTRLTVT.

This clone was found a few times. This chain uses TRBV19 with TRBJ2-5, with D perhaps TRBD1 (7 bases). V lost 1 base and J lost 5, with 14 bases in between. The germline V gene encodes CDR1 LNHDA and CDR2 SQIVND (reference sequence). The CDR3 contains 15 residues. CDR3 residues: CASSIVGGQWETQYF. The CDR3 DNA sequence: TGTGCCAGTAGTATAGTGGGGGGACAGTGGGAGACCCAGTACTTC.

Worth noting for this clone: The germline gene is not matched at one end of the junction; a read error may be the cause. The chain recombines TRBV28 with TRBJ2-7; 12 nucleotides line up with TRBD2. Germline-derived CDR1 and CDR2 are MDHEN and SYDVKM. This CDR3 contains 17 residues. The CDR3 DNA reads TGTGCCAGCAGTTTATGGCGACTAGCGGGAGTCTCCTACGGGCAGTACTTC. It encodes CASSLWRLAGVSYGQYF.

The CDR3 spells CASSLYTGVYEQYF. CDR3 in DNA: TGCGCCAGCAGCCTCTACACGGGGGTTTACGAGCAGTACTTC. The V call is TRBV4-1, the J call TRBJ2-7; tentatively, D is TRBD2 (6 bases). This CDR3 region has 14 residues. Between the trimmed V and J ends, which lost 4 bases and 4 bases, there was a span of 14 bases. CDR1 and CDR2 from the germline V gene are MGHRA and YSYEKL.

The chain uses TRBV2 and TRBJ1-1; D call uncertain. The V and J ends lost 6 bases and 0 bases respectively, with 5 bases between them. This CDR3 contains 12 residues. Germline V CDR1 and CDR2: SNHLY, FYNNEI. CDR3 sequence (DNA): TGTGCCAGCAGGGTTTTGAACACTGAAGCTTTCTTT. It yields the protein CASRVLNTEAFF.

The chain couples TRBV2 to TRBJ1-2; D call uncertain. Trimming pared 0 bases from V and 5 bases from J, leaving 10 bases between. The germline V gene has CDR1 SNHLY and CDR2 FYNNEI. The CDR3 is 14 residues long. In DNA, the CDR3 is TGTGCCAGCAGTGAAGCCATAGGGATATATGGCTACACCTTC. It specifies CASSEAIGIYGYTF. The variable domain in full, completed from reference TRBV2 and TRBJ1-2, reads EPEVTQTPSHQVTQMGQEVILRCVPISNHLYFYWYRQILGQKVEFLVSFYNNEISEKSEIFDDQFSVERPDGSNFTLKIRSTKLEDSAMYFCASSEAIGIYGYTFGSGTRLTVV.

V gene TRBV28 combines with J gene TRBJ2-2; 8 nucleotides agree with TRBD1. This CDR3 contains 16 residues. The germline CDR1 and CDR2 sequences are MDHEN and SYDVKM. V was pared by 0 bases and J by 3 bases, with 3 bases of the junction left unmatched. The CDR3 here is CASSLWRTGYTGELFF. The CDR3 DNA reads TGTGCCAGCAGTTTATGGCGGACAGGGTACACCGGGGAGCTGTTTTTT.

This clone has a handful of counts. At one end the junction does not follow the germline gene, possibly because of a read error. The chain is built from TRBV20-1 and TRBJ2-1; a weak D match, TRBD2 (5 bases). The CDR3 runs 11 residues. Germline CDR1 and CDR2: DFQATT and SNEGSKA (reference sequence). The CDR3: CSARQGLAKVF. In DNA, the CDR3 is TGCAGTGCTAGACAAGGGCTAGCCAAGGTCTTC.

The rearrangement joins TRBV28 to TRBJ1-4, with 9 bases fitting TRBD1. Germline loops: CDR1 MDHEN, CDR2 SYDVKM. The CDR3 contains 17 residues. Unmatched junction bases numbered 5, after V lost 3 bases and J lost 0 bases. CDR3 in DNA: TGTGCCAGCAGTTTCTGGGGACAGGGAGCAACTAATGAAAAACTGTTTTTT. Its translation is CASSFWGQGATNEKLFF. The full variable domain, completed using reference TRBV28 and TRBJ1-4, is DVKVTQSSRYLVKRTGEKVFLECVQDMDHENMFWYRQDPGLGLRLIYFSYDVKMKEKGDIPEGYSVSREKKERFSLILESASTNQTSMYLCASSFWGQGATNEKLFFGSGTQLSVL.